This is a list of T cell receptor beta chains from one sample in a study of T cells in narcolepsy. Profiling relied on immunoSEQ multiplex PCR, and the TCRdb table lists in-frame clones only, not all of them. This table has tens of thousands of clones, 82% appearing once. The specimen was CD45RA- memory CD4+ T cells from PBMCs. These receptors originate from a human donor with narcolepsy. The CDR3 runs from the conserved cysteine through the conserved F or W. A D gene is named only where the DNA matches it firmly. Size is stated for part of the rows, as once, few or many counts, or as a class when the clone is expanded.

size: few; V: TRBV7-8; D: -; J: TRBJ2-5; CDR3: CASSLGVGGQQETQYF; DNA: TGTGCCAGCAGCTTAGGGGTAGGAGGCCAGCAAGAGACCCAGTACTTC
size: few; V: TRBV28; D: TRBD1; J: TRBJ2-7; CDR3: CASSLWGQGAVEQYF; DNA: TGTGCCAGCAGTTTATGGGGGCAGGGGGCAGTCGAGCAGTACTTC
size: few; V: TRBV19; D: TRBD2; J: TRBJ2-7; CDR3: CASSVGLASRRVRTYEQYF; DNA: TGTGCCAGTAGTGTGGGACTAGCTTCCCGCCGGGTCCGAACCTACGAGCAGTACTTC
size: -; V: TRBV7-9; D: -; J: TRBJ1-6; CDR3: CASSSGRNSPLHF; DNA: TGTGCCAGCAGCAGCGGCCGTAATTCACCCCTCCACTTT
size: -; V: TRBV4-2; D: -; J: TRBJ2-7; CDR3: CASSQEPLLGYEQYF; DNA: TGTGCCAGCAGCCAAGAACCGCTACTAGGGTACGAGCAGTACTTC
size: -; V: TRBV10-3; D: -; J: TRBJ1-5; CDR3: CAIKGDTPSNQPQHF; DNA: TGTGCCATCAAGGGCGATACGCCTAGCAATCAGCCCCAGCATTTT
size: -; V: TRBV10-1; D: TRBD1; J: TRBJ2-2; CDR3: CASSASRGTGELFF; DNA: TGCGCCAGCAGTGCAAGCAGGGGGACCGGGGAGCTGTTTTTT
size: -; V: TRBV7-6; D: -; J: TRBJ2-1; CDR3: CASSFFGRDNEQFF; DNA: TGTGCCAGCAGCTTTTTCGGGCGCGACAATGAGCAGTTCTTC
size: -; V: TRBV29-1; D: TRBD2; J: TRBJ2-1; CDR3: CSVEGTSGSSNEQFF; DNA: TGCAGCGTTGAAGGGACTAGCGGGAGTAGTAATGAGCAGTTCTTC
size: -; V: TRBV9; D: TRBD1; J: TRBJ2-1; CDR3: CASSGLQGADLNEQFF; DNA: TGTGCCAGCAGCGGCTTACAGGGGGCGGATTTAAATGAGCAGTTCTTC
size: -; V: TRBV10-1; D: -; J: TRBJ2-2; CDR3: CASSDGPGELFF; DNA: TGCGCCAGCAGTGATGGCCCCGGGGAGCTGTTTTTT
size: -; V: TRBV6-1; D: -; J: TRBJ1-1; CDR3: CASRRQGQAEAFF; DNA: TGTGCCAGCAGGAGGCAGGGGCAGGCTGAAGCTTTCTTT
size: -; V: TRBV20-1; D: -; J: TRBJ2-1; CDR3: CSAYRGNEQFF; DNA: TGCAGTGCTTATCGGGGCAATGAGCAGTTCTTC
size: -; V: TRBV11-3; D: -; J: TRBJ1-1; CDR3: CASSLEAQGRAFF; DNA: TGTGCCAGCAGCTTAGAGGCACAGGGACGAGCTTTCTTT
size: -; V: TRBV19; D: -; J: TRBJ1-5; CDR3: CARWGYRDSNQPQHF; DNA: TGTGCCAGGTGGGGGTACCGGGACAGCAATCAGCCCCAGCATTTT
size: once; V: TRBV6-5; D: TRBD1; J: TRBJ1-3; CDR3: CASTRSGGSGNTIYF; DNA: TGTGCCAGCACCAGATCAGGGGGCTCTGGAAACACCATATATTTT
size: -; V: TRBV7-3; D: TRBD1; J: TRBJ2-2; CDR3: CASSLTGRGRPGELFF; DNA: TGTGCCAGCAGCTTAACCGGCAGGGGGCGTCCCGGGGAGCTGTTTTTT
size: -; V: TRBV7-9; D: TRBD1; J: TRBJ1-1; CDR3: CASSLTGANTEAFF; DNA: TGTGCCAGCAGCTTGACAGGGGCGAACACTGAAGCTTTCTTT
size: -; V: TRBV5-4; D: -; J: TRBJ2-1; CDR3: CASSGDREQFF; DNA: TGTGCCAGCAGCGGAGACAGGGAGCAGTTCTTC
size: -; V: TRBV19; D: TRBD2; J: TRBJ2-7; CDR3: CAILAGPSYEQYF; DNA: TGTGCCATCCTAGCGGGTCCCTCCTACGAGCAGTACTTC
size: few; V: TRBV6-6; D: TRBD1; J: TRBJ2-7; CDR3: CASSSPGQGSEQYF; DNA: TGTGCCAGCAGTTCTCCGGGACAGGGGTCCGAGCAGTACTTC
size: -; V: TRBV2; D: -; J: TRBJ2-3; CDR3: CASSEEADTQYF; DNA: TGTGCCAGCAGTGAGGAGGCAGATACGCAGTATTTT
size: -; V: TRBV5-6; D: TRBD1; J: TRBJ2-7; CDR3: CASSYWTGRYEQYF; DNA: TGTGCCAGCAGCTATTGGACAGGGAGGTACGAGCAGTACTTC
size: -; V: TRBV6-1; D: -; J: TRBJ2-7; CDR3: CASTRSLLYGQYF; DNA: TGTGCCAGCACTCGGTCACTCCTCTACGGGCAGTACTTC
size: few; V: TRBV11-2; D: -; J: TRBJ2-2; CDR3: CASSSLLGLAATGELFF; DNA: TGTGCCAGCAGCTCCCTTCTTGGGCTAGCAGCCACCGGGGAGCTGTTTTTT
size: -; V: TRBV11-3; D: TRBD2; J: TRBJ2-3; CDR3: CASSLGSGVITDTQYF; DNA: TGTGCCAGCAGCTTAGGCAGCGGGGTGATCACAGATACGCAGTATTTT
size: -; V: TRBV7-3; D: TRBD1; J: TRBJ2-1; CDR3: CASSGGTGGSTYNEQFF; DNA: TGTGCCAGCAGCGGAGGGACAGGGGGCTCTACCTACAATGAGCAGTTCTTC
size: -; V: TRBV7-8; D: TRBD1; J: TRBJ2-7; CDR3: CASSPGTGAREQQYF; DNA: TGTGCCAGCAGCCCTGGGACAGGGGCCAGAGAACAGCAGTACTTC
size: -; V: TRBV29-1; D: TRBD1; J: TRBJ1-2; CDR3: CSVNPTSGQGVHYGYTF; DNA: TGCAGCGTGAACCCGACTAGTGGACAGGGGGTTCACTATGGCTACACCTTC
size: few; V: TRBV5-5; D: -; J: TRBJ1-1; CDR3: CASSSQPQVHTEAFF; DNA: TGTGCCAGCAGCTCGCAACCACAGGTCCACACTGAAGCTTTCTTT
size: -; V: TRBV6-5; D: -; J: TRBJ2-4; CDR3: CASSYSGGGIQYF; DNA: TGTGCCAGCAGTTACTCCGGGGGAGGCATTCAGTACTTC
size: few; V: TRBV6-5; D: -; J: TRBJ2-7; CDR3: CASSFRDTTYEQYF; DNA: TGTGCCAGCAGTTTCCGGGACACAACCTACGAGCAGTACTTC
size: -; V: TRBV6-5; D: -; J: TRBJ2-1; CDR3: CASSYSSSYEQFF; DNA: TGTGCCAGCAGTTACTCTTCCAGCTATGAGCAGTTCTTC
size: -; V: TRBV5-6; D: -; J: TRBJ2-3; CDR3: CASSLLVIDTQYF; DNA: TGTGCCAGCAGCCTTCTGGTGATAGATACGCAGTATTTT
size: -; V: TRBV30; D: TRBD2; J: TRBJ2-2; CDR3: CAQGGGLGGGGELFF; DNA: TGTGCCCAGGGAGGGGGACTAGGTGGCGGCGGGGAGCTGTTTTTT